The rows below give T cell receptor beta chains drawn from one sample of a study of blood T cell repertoires in COVID-19. TCRdb's table, derived via immunoSEQ multiplex PCR, lists solely in-frame clones and lacks some. The sample has hundreds of thousands of clones, roughly 80% seen once; the top ten hold 2.6%. Source material: peripheral blood. The receptors were sampled from a woman in her 70s with active or convalescent COVID-19. The CDR3 runs from the conserved cysteine through the conserved F or W. The D gene is left open where the match is weak. Part of the rows lack a size; the others show once, few, many or a class for expanded clones.

V: TRBV19; D: -; J: TRBJ2-2; size: -; CDR3: CASRGHRNTGELFF; DNA: TGTGCCAGTAGGGGACACCGGAACACCGGGGAGCTGTTTTTT
V: TRBV7-2; D: TRBD1; J: TRBJ1-5; size: -; CDR3: CASSLAGTGFDQPQHF; DNA: TGTGCCAGCAGCTTAGCTGGGACAGGGTTCGATCAGCCCCAGCATTTT
V: TRBV7-9; D: -; J: TRBJ2-1; size: -; CDR3: CAPSAAFSYNEQFF; DNA: TGTGCCCCCAGTGCGGCCTTTTCCTACAATGAGCAGTTCTTC
V: TRBV29-1; D: TRBD2; J: TRBJ2-3; size: -; CDR3: CSGVVVETSRIPSTDTQYF; DNA: TGCAGCGGAGTGGTAGTAGAGACTAGCAGGATTCCTAGCACAGATACGCAGTATTTT
V: TRBV29-1; D: TRBD1; J: TRBJ2-7; size: -; CDR3: CSGSDRVGDEQYF; DNA: TGCAGCGGGTCAGACAGGGTAGGCGACGAGCAGTACTTC
V: TRBV9; D: -; J: TRBJ2-2; size: -; CDR3: CASSVASLAGELFF; DNA: TGTGCCAGCAGCGTAGCTAGTTTGGCCGGGGAGCTGTTTTTT
V: TRBV11-3; D: -; J: TRBJ1-4; size: once; CDR3: CASSFLQAATNEKLFF; DNA: TGTGCCAGCAGCTTCCTACAGGCTGCAACTAATGAAAAACTGTTTTTT
V: TRBV7-2; D: -; J: TRBJ2-3; size: -; CDR3: CASTYTGLSTDTQYF; DNA: TGTGCCAGCACTTACACAGGGTTAAGCACAGATACGCAGTATTTT
V: TRBV19; D: -; J: TRBJ1-2; size: -; CDR3: CASSMAVGGGGYTF; DNA: TGTGCCAGTAGTATGGCTGTCGGGGGGGGTGGCTACACCTTC
V: TRBV7-9; D: -; J: TRBJ2-7; size: -; CDR3: CASSLGASDYEQYF; DNA: TGTGCCAGCAGCTTAGGGGCTAGCGACTACGAGCAGTACTTC
V: TRBV27; D: -; J: TRBJ1-1; size: -; CDR3: CASKPRREGTEAFF; DNA: TGTGCCAGCAAGCCCCGTAGGGAGGGAACTGAAGCTTTCTTT
V: TRBV28; D: -; J: TRBJ1-2; size: -; CDR3: CASSSMGRPYTF; DNA: TGTGCCAGCAGTTCGATGGGGAGGCCCTACACCTTC
V: TRBV19; D: -; J: TRBJ2-1; size: -; CDR3: CASSIPADEQFF; DNA: TGTGCCAGTAGTATACCCGCGGATGAGCAGTTCTTC
V: TRBV11-2; D: TRBD2; J: TRBJ2-5; size: -; CDR3: CASSLTASGPFETQYF; DNA: TGTGCCAGCAGCTTAACGGCTAGCGGTCCTTTCGAGACCCAGTACTTC
V: TRBV5-1; D: TRBD1; J: TRBJ1-1; size: -; CDR3: CASSLAAGGGTEAFF; DNA: TGCGCCAGCAGCTTGGCCGCAGGGGGTGGCACTGAAGCTTTCTTT
V: TRBV29-1; D: TRBD2; J: TRBJ2-2; size: -; CDR3: CSVTGLAGGGGELFF; DNA: TGCAGCGTCACGGGACTAGCGGGAGGCGGCGGGGAGCTGTTTTTT
V: TRBV5-3; D: TRBD1; J: TRBJ2-7; size: -; CDR3: CARSRDRAGEQYF; DNA: TGTGCCAGAAGCCGTGACAGGGCAGGCGAGCAGTACTTC
V: TRBV3-1/TRBV3-2; D: -; J: TRBJ2-3; size: -; CDR3: CASSPDWARTQYF; DNA: TGTGCCAGCAGCCCGGACTGGGCACGAACGCAGTATTTT
V: TRBV4-3; D: -; J: TRBJ2-3; size: -; CDR3: CASSRTSSEDTQYF; DNA: TGCGCCAGCAGCCGAACGTCTAGCGAAGATACGCAGTATTTT
V: TRBV9; D: -; J: TRBJ2-7; size: -; CDR3: CASSVSGGGLGSYEQYF; DNA: TGTGCCAGCAGCGTATCCGGTGGGGGCCTTGGCTCCTACGAGCAGTACTTC
V: TRBV13; D: -; J: TRBJ1-2; size: -; CDR3: CASRLTGLGNYGYTF; DNA: TGTGCCAGCAGGCTAACAGGCCTCGGTAACTATGGCTACACCTTC
V: TRBV18; D: TRBD1; J: TRBJ2-1; size: -; CDR3: CASSPRDRDIFGGFF; DNA: TGTGCCAGCTCACCCCGGGACAGGGATATCTTTGGGGGGTTCTTC
V: TRBV5-1; D: -; J: TRBJ1-3; size: -; CDR3: CAARGFRDCAISGNTIYF; DNA: TGCGCCGCAAGGGGTTTCCGGGACTGCGCGATCTCTGGAAACACCATATATTTT
V: TRBV9; D: -; J: TRBJ2-3; size: -; CDR3: CASSLTTDTQYF; DNA: TGTGCCAGCAGCCTTACTACAGATACGCAGTATTTT
V: TRBV2; D: -; J: TRBJ2-7; size: -; CDR3: CASSVQGSPYEQYF; DNA: TGTGCCAGCAGTGTGCAGGGGTCACCCTACGAGCAGTACTTC
V: TRBV7-9; D: TRBD2; J: TRBJ2-5; size: few; CDR3: CASSLGLAEETQYF; DNA: TGTGCCAGCAGCTTGGGACTAGCGGAAGAGACCCAGTACTTC
V: TRBV5-1; D: -; J: TRBJ2-4; size: -; CDR3: CASSLGNTEDIQYF; DNA: TGCGCCAGCAGCTTGGGGAATACTGAGGACATTCAGTACTTC
V: TRBV30; D: -; J: TRBJ1-3; size: few; CDR3: CAWSVKGIGNTIYF; DNA: TGTGCCTGGAGTGTAAAGGGGATCGGAAACACCATATATTTT
V: TRBV3-1/TRBV3-2; D: -; J: TRBJ2-3; size: -; CDR3: CASSQLIEVSTDTQYF; DNA: TGTGCCAGCAGCCAGCTGATAGAGGTCAGCACAGATACGCAGTATTTT